A single sample gave rise to the 18 T cell receptor beta chains below, sequenced in a study of T cell responses to AZD1222 COVID-19 vaccine. Data came from immunoSEQ multiplex PCR; TCRdb stores just in-frame clones and leaves some out. The sample includes about 110,000 clones, roughly four fifths of them seen just once. Sequencing used peripheral blood, obtained on day 0 of AZD1222 vaccination. All receptors derive from an adult in good health.

This clone showed up just a few times. The sample contains more than one DNA sequence encoding this CDR3. V gene TRBV7-8 combines with J gene TRBJ1-1; D ambiguous. V was pared by 0 bases and J by 1 base, with 9 bases between. Per germline, CDR1 SGHVS and CDR2 FQNEAQ. The CDR3 extends over 15 amino acids. Here the CDR3 reads CASSLALGTNTEAFF. In DNA form, the CDR3 reads TGTGCCAGCAGCTTAGCCTTGGGAACGAACACTGAAGCTTTCTTT.

V is TRBV28 and J is TRBJ1-5, with D hard to call. Germline V gene data show CDR1 as MDHEN and CDR2 as SYDVKM. Trimming cost V 5 bases and J 11 bases, with 19 bases left between them. The CDR3 length is 14 residues. The CDR3 here is CASSLPATQSAQHF. CDR3 sequence (DNA): TGTGCCAGCAGTCTTCCCGCGACCCAATCAGCCCAGCATTTT.

The chain has TRBV6-5 and TRBJ1-2; 7 bases are shared with TRBD1. The junction had 8 bases not matched to a gene; V was cut back by 4 bases and J by 6 bases. The CDR3 runs to 14 residues. Germline V gene lookup returns CDR1 MNHEY and CDR2 SVGAGI. The CDR3 loop is CASSSPTGINGYTF. For the CDR3, the DNA is TGTGCCAGCAGTTCCCCGACAGGGATAAATGGCTACACCTTC.

This chain links TRBV10-3 with TRBJ1-6; 9 bases align to TRBD1. J gave up 7 bases and V 6 bases, and 4 bases lay outside the gene matches. The V gene's germline CDR1 is ENHRY and CDR2 SYGVKD. The CDR3 loop spans 14 amino acids. CDR3 protein: CAISPGTGNSPLHF. The CDR3 DNA reads TGTGCCATCAGCCCCGGGACAGGGAATTCACCCCTCCACTTT.

The chain carries TRBV7-2 and TRBJ2-7; perhaps TRBD2 as D (5 bases). V gave up 2 bases and J gave up 7 bases, with 15 bases separating them. The CDR3 sequence is 14 residues long. Per the germline V gene, CDR1 is SGHTA and CDR2 is FQGNSA. CDR3 protein: CASSLTRAGKEQYF. CDR3 DNA sequence: TGTGCCAGCAGCTTAACACGGGCCGGGAAGGAGCAGTACTTC.

V gene TRBV7-8 combines with J gene TRBJ2-2; D is undetermined. Germline CDR1 SGHVS, CDR2 FQNEAQ. CDR3 size: 16 residues. Trimming took off 2 bases at V and 4 bases at J, with 14 bases between the two ends. In DNA form, the CDR3 reads TGTGCCAGCAGCTTAACAAGTTATGATAGCACCGGGGAGCTGTTTTTT. This sequence encodes CASSLTSYDSTGELFF.

This clone occurred many times. V and J are TRBV6-5 and TRBJ1-5, with D unclear. The CDR3 extends over 13 amino acids. The germline CDR1 and CDR2 sequences are MNHEY and SVGAGI. The germline V and J ends were trimmed by 6 bases and 6 bases, with 12 bases remaining between them. The CDR3 spells CASRGSGSQPQHF. In DNA, the CDR3 is TGTGCCAGCAGGGGTTCGGGTTCTCAGCCCCAGCATTTT.

J is TRBJ2-5 and V is TRBV11-2; D might be TRBD1 or TRBD2, each matching 5 bases. CDR1 is SGHAT, CDR2 FQNNGV, per germline. V gave up 5 bases and J gave up 5 bases, with 21 bases separating them. The CDR3 totals 16 residues. CDR3 nucleotides: TGTGCCAGCAGCCCAGTAGGGGACGGCTGGCGGGAGACCCAGTACTTC. Translation gives CASSPVGDGWRETQYF. The whole variable domain, remainder taken from reference TRBV11-2 and TRBJ2-5, is EAGVAQSPRYKIIEKRQSVAFWCNPISGHATLYWYQQILGQGPKLLIQFQNNGVVDDSQLPKDRFSAERLKGVDSTLKIQPAKLEDSAVYLCASSPVGDGWRETQYFGPGTRLLVL.

The gene calls are TRBV6-2 or TRBV6-3 and TRBJ2-7, with 11 positions matching TRBD2. Germline lookup yields CDR1 MNHEY and CDR2 SVGEGT. J was trimmed by 6 bases and V by 2 bases; bases with no gene match: 6. The CDR3 covers 15 residues. Written as DNA, the CDR3 is TGTGCCAGCAGTTACGACCGGCTAGCGGGAGGCGAGCAGTACTTC. Its translation is CASSYDRLAGGEQYF.

The CDR3 reads CASSATRTGDLNIQYF. The DNA of the CDR3 is TGTGCCAGCAGCGCCACCCGGACAGGGGACCTAAACATTCAGTACTTC. This chain uses TRBV9 with TRBJ2-4, with TRBD1 identical over 9 bases. The CDR3 totals 16 residues. Germline V gives CDR1 SGDLS, CDR2 YYNGEE. V shed 3 bases, J shed 6 bases, and the junction held 10 bases outside the gene matches.

The rearrangement uses TRBV27 and TRBJ2-2; 9 bases are shared with TRBD2. Germline assignment: CDR1 MNHEY and CDR2 SMNVEV (reference sequence). V lost 3 bases and J lost 2; bases outside the gene matches: 1. The CDR3 is 15 amino acids. The CDR3 protein is CASSFSGRNTGELFF. Written as DNA, the CDR3 is TGTGCCAGCAGTTTTAGCGGGAGAAACACCGGGGAGCTGTTTTTT.

V and J are TRBV28 and TRBJ2-2; 9 nucleotides agree with TRBD1. Per the germline V gene, CDR1 is MDHEN and CDR2 is SYDVKM. The CDR3 has 22 amino acids. Trimming at V came to 5 bases and at J to 4 bases, leaving 26 bases not matched to a gene. The CDR3 DNA follows: TGTGCCAGCAGTCCCCTCTGGGGGACAGGGCATGGGCGAGGTGTGAGCACCGGGGAGCTGTTTTTT. Protein: CASSPLWGTGHGRGVSTGELFF.

The CDR3 sequence is CASSKAGPYTDTQYF. CDR3 DNA sequence: TGCGCCAGCAGCAAGGCGGGCCCGTACACAGATACGCAGTATTTT. The chain links TRBV5-1 to TRBJ2-3; D might be TRBD2 (5 bases). This CDR3 region has 15 residues. Trimming removed 4 bases from V and 2 bases from J, with 14 bases in between. Germline lookup yields CDR1 SGHRS and CDR2 YFSETQ.

The genes are TRBV19 and TRBJ2-3; 9 bases line up with TRBD1. With 5 bases clipped from V and 4 bases from J, the junction kept 1 base outside the gene matches. This CDR3 comprises 13 residues. The V gene's germline CDR1 is LNHDA and CDR2 SQIVND (reference sequence). The CDR3 protein is CASSWTGADTQYF. The CDR3 DNA sequence: TGTGCCAGTAGTTGGACAGGGGCAGATACGCAGTATTTT. Full variable domain (remainder filled in from reference TRBV19 and TRBJ2-3): DGGITQSPKYLFRKEGQNVTLSCEQNLNHDAMYWYRQDPGQGLRLIYYSQIVNDFQKGDIAEGYSVSREKKESFPLTVTSAQKNPTAFYLCASSWTGADTQYFGPGTRLTVL.

J is TRBJ1-1 and V is TRBV28; 10 bases are a match to TRBD1. Germline CDR1 MDHEN, CDR2 SYDVKM. CDR3 size: 17 residues. With 4 bases clipped from V and 3 bases from J, the junction kept 11 bases outside the gene matches. The CDR3 spells CASSSWSPGTGDTEAFF. In DNA form, the CDR3 reads TGTGCCAGCAGTTCTTGGAGTCCCGGGACAGGGGACACTGAAGCTTTCTTT.

The chain joins TRBV7-6 to TRBJ1-2; maybe TRBD1 (6 bases). This CDR3 is built from 14 residues. V lost 2 bases to trimming and J lost 8 bases, with 15 bases between them. From germline, CDR1 is SGHVS and CDR2 FNYEAQ. The CDR3 here is CASSLFAGTSGYTF. DNA for the CDR3: TGTGCCAGCAGCTTATTCGCAGGGACAAGCGGCTACACCTTC.

V and J are TRBV19 and TRBJ2-1; 7 bases are shared with TRBD2. The CDR3 spans 15 residues. V gave up 1 base and J gave up 4 bases; unmatched junction bases: 4. Germline V gives CDR1 LNHDA, CDR2 SQIVND (reference sequence). CDR3 in amino acids: CASSIAPAGYNEQFF. The CDR3 coding sequence is TGTGCCAGTAGTATAGCCCCAGCGGGGTACAATGAGCAGTTCTTC. Full variable domain (remainder filled in from reference TRBV19 and TRBJ2-1): DGGITQSPKYLFRKEGQNVTLSCEQNLNHDAMYWYRQDPGQGLRLIYYSQIVNDFQKGDIAEGYSVSREKKESFPLTVTSAQKNPTAFYLCASSIAPAGYNEQFFGPGTRLTVL.

V is TRBV6-5 and J is TRBJ2-1, with 11 bases identical to TRBD2. CDR1 is MNHEY, CDR2 SVGAGI, per germline. V shed 3 bases, J shed 9 bases, and the junction held 7 bases outside the gene matches. This CDR3 is built from 15 residues. CDR3 loop: CASSYLTSGNLEQFF. The CDR3 nucleotides read TGTGCCAGCAGTTATTTGACTAGCGGGAATCTTGAGCAGTTCTTC.